The 16 T cell receptor beta chains reported below all come from one sample, sequenced in a study of cytomegalovirus exposure and HLA in healthy donors. Amplification used 60 Vbeta primers and 13 Jbeta primers. Here immunoSEQ multiplex PCR was the method, and the copy in TCRdb shows in-frame clones only, minus some. Among 90,000 or so clones, roughly 78% were seen once, and the ten largest hold about 4.5%. The sample comprised PBMCs. The receptor set was obtained from a male donor in good health and CMV-seropositive.

This chain joins TRBV12-5 and TRBJ2-1; 7 positions agree with TRBD1. Germline values: CDR1 LGHNT, CDR2 FRNRAP. The CDR3 totals 15 residues. Germline trimming cut 1 base from V and 6 bases from J; bases unmatched to any gene: 6. The CDR3, as DNA: TGTGCTAGTGGTTTGGAACGGGCAGGGGGCAATGAGCAGTTCTTC. Protein sequence: CASGLERAGGNEQFF.

The chain uses TRBV9 and TRBJ1-1, with D unresolved. V was shortened by 4 bases and J by 3 bases, with 10 bases between the two germline ends. Germline values: CDR1 SGDLS, CDR2 YYNGEE. This CDR3 has 13 residues. The CDR3 nucleotides read TGTGCCAGCAGCAAGAGACGGGACACTGAAGCTTTCTTT. Protein product: CASSKRRDTEAFF.

This chain uses TRBV30 with TRBJ1-2; D is perhaps TRBD1 (6 bases). This CDR3 is built from 13 residues. The V gene's germline CDR1 is GTSNPN and CDR2 SVGIG (reference sequence). V dropped 0 bases and J dropped 8 bases, with 13 bases sitting between them. The CDR3 region has the DNA TGTGCCTGGAGTGTACAGGGATCGGGGGGCTACACCTTC. Protein product: CAWSVQGSGGYTF.

J is TRBJ2-4 and V is TRBV19; weak D call: TRBD1 (6 bases). Germline CDR1 LNHDA, CDR2 SQIVND (reference sequence). This CDR3 comprises 13 residues. The V and J ends lost 5 bases and 3 bases respectively, with 8 bases between them. The chain's CDR3 is CASSQTGKNIQYF. DNA of the CDR3: TGTGCCAGTAGTCAGACAGGCAAAAACATTCAGTACTTC.

The gene calls are TRBV30 and TRBJ1-2; unclear D gene. The CDR3 is made up of 11 amino acids. Germline V gives CDR1 GTSNPN, CDR2 SVGIG (reference sequence). Trimming shortened V by 2 bases and J by 12 bases, and 13 bases separated the two germline ends. The CDR3 bases are TGTGCCTGGAGTTTGCCCCAAGCCCACACCTTC. It codes for CAWSLPQAHTF.

The chain is built from TRBV7-9 and TRBJ2-1; tentative D call: TRBD1 (6 bases). V was cut by 1 base and J by 5 bases, with 18 bases left in between. In germline, CDR1 is SEHNR, CDR2 FQNEAQ (reference sequence). This CDR3 has 17 residues. The CDR3 sequence is CASSLDPEGVVHNEQFF. The CDR3 nucleotides are TGTGCCAGCAGCTTAGACCCCGAGGGGGTGGTCCACAATGAGCAGTTCTTC.

The chain links TRBV6-5 to TRBJ1-5; 10 bases are a match to TRBD1. CDR3 size: 14 residues. CDR1 is MNHEY and CDR2 is SVGAGI in the germline V gene. Trimming took 6 bases from V and 6 from J; bases not matched to a gene: 5. CDR3 in DNA: TGTGCCAGCAGACAGGGACAGGGGTTTCAGCCCCAGCATTTT. It is translated as CASRQGQGFQPQHF.

The chain links TRBV7-6 to TRBJ2-5, with D possibly being TRBD1 (7 bases). V shed 5 bases and J shed 10 bases, with 14 bases lying between them. The V gene's germline CDR1 is SGHVS and CDR2 FNYEAQ. This CDR3 comprises 12 residues. The CDR3 reads CASSQNRGGQYF. CDR3 DNA sequence: TGTGCCAGCAGCCAAAACAGGGGAGGCCAGTACTTC.

V gene TRBV5-8 combines with J gene TRBJ2-1; 7 bases are a match to TRBD1. V trimming: 4 bases; J trimming: 0 bases; junction bases outside the gene matches: 7. Germline CDR1 SGHTS, CDR2 YDEGEE. The CDR3 covers 16 residues. The CDR3 nucleotides are TGTGCCAGCAGCAGGGGACAGACCCGCTCCTACAATGAGCAGTTCTTC. It encodes CASSRGQTRSYNEQFF.

V usage is TRBV6-6 and J usage is TRBJ1-1; D ambiguous. The germline CDR1 and CDR2 sequences are MNHNY and SVGAGI (reference sequence). Trimming took off 0 bases at V and 8 bases at J, with 7 bases between the two ends. The CDR3 covers 12 residues. The CDR3 here is CASSYSGSEAFF. CDR3 nucleotides: TGTGCCAGCAGTTACTCGGGCAGCGAAGCTTTCTTT.

This clone was seen a few times. V usage is TRBV19 and J usage is TRBJ1-5; D possibly corresponds to TRBD1 (5 bases). The CDR3 sequence is 14 residues long. Germline CDR1 is LNHDA and CDR2 is SQIVND (reference sequence). V was trimmed by 7 bases and J by 1 base, leaving 11 bases between them. CDR3 region: CASIPRGSNQPQHF. The CDR3, as DNA: TGTGCCAGTATCCCTCGGGGGAGCAATCAGCCCCAGCATTTT.

The CDR3 loop is CASSVRGHPQETQYF. CDR3 nucleotides: TGTGCCAGTAGCGTGAGGGGACACCCCCAAGAGACCCAGTACTTC. V gene TRBV19 combines with J gene TRBJ2-5; D possibly corresponds to TRBD1 (6 bases). V was shortened by 6 bases and J by 1 base, with 15 bases between the two germline ends. Germline loops: CDR1 LNHDA, CDR2 SQIVND (reference sequence). The length of the CDR3 is 15 residues. The whole variable domain, filled in from reference TRBV19 and TRBJ2-5, reads DGGITQSPKYLFRKEGQNVTLSCEQNLNHDAMYWYRQDPGQGLRLIYYSQIVNDFQKGDIAEGYSVSREKKESFPLTVTSAQKNPTAFYLCASSVRGHPQETQYFGPGTRLLVL.

The V gene is TRBV5-5, the J gene TRBJ2-5; 10 bases agree with TRBD1. The CDR3 contains 16 residues. Germline V lookup: CDR1 SGHKS, CDR2 YYEKEE (reference sequence). J gave up 5 bases and V 4 bases, and 11 bases lay outside the gene matches. The CDR3 region is CASSPTRDRGSETQYF. For the CDR3, the DNA is TGTGCCAGCAGCCCGACTCGGGACAGGGGATCGGAGACCCAGTACTTC.

This clone was seen a handful of times. The genes are TRBV11-2 and TRBJ2-7; TRBD2 matches at 11 bases. Germline V gene data show CDR1 as SGHAT and CDR2 as FQNNGV. V gave up 2 bases and J gave up 6 bases; unmatched junction bases: 15. The CDR3 totals 18 residues. The CDR3: CASSLMGLAGGSHSEQYF. CDR3 nucleotide sequence: TGTGCCAGCAGCTTAATGGGCCTAGCGGGAGGATCCCACTCCGAGCAGTACTTC.

The CDR3 is CASSFRQGYGELFF. The CDR3 DNA reads TGTGCCAGCAGCTTTAGGCAGGGGTACGGGGAGCTGTTTTTT. The chain combines TRBV5-6 with TRBJ2-2, with TRBD1 as a possible D gene (6 bases). Trimming shortened V by 2 bases and J by 7 bases, and 12 bases separated the two germline ends. The CDR3 consists of 14 residues. The germline V gene encodes CDR1 SGHDT and CDR2 YYEEEE.

The V call is TRBV5-7, the J call TRBJ2-7, with 8 bases matching TRBD1. TRBV5-7 is annotated as an ORF whose role is uncertain. V lost 3 bases to trimming and J lost 3 bases; unmatched junction nucleotides: 14. The CDR3 length is 17 residues. The chain's CDR3 is CASSWKGETGEDYEQYF. The CDR3 DNA is TGTGCCAGCAGCTGGAAGGGGGAGACAGGGGAGGACTACGAGCAGTACTTC.